These 13 T cell receptor beta chains were all obtained from the same sample, sequenced in a study of tumor and adjacent non-tumor tissue in lung cancer. This sample's RNA came from whole unsorted tissue. This non-tumor lung sample came from over 3 cm beyond the tumor edge. TCRbeta libraries were built with three rounds of nested PCR, modified from ARM-PCR. TCRdb passed the multiplex PCR reads through MiXCR, listing each CDR3 protein once. The sample shows 60,000 to 100,000 distinct CDR3 sequences, less than 85% of them seen only once. The specimen sequenced was distant non-tumor lung tissue. These receptors came from a man between 70 and 80 years old with non-small cell lung cancer.

To note about this clonotype: At one of its ends the junction is not consistent with the germline gene, which may arise from a read error. The chain employs TRBV4-1 and TRBJ1-1; D is unresolved. CDR3 size: 15 residues. CDR1 and CDR2 (germline): MGHRA, YSYEKL. The CDR3 nucleotides are TGCGCTAGCAGCCAAGGATTGGGCTGGAACACTGAAGCTTTCTTT. Translated, it gives CASSQGLGWNTEAFF.

A remark on this clonotype: A much larger clone lies one base from this, so it may be a read error. The chain employs TRBV5-6 and TRBJ2-3, with 12 nucleotides matching TRBD2. Trimming removed 1 base from V and 4 bases from J; junction bases left unmatched: 10. This CDR3 region has 18 residues. Per the germline V gene, CDR1 is SGHDT and CDR2 is YYEEEE. Written as DNA, the CDR3 is TGTGCCAGCAGCTTGCTCCTAGCGGGAGGGCCGAGCTCAGATACGCAGTATTTT. This gives the protein CASSLLLAGGPSSDTQYF. The whole variable domain, remainder taken from reference TRBV5-6 and TRBJ2-3, is DAGVTQSPTHLIKTRGQQVTLRCSPKSGHDTVSWYQQALGQGPQFIFQYYEEEERQRGNFPDRFSGHQFPNYSSELNVNALLLGDSALYLCASSLLLAGGPSSDTQYFGPGTRLTVL.

This clonotype was seen a few times. V gene TRBV2 combines with J gene TRBJ2-2; 7 bases fit TRBD2. CDR3 length: 15 residues. Germline trimming cut 6 bases from V and 2 bases from J; bases unmatched to any gene: 6. Germline V gene lookup returns CDR1 SNHLY and CDR2 FYNNEI. CDR3 sequence: CASREPGLNTGELFF. Here the CDR3 DNA reads TGTGCCAGCAGGGAACCGGGACTAAACACCGGGGAGCTGTTTTTT.

Regarding this clonotype: The junction and the germline gene differ at one end; a read error may be behind it. The rearrangement joins TRBV6-2 or TRBV6-3 to TRBJ2-1; D is undetermined. Germline V CDR1 and CDR2: MNHEY, SVGEGT. The CDR3 is made up of 13 amino acids. The chain's CDR3 is CASYRGSYNEQFF. CDR3 nucleotides: TGCGCCAGCTACAGAGGCAGTTACAATGAGCAGTTCTTC.

Notes on this clonotype: This likely comes from a read error, as the CDR3 has no conserved phenylalanine or tryptophan at its end. The DNA is left out, because the CDR3 cannot be placed on it with certainty; the CDR3 is given as TCRdb lists it. The V gene is TRBV4-1, the J gene TRBJ2-7. The CDR3 has 13 amino acids, counting both end residues. Germline values: CDR1 MGHRA, CDR2 YSYEKL. The CDR3 spells CASSQLLPYEHYL.

Regarding this clonotype: The CDR3 ends on some other residue instead of the conserved phenylalanine or tryptophan, so this is likely a read error. The V call is TRBV5-4, the J call TRBJ2-3, with D possibly matching TRBD2 (5 bases). The germline CDR1 and CDR2 sequences are SGHNT and YYREEE (reference sequence). This CDR3 has 14 residues. The chain's CDR3 is CVSSRGIRTDTQYS. The CDR3 coding sequence is TGTGTCAGCAGCCGGGGTATTAGAACAGATACGCAGTATTCT.

About this clonotype: This sequence may be a read error, since a much larger clone differs from it by one base. V usage is TRBV6-2 or TRBV6-3 and J usage is TRBJ2-1, with D possibly being TRBD1 (5 bases). The CDR3 runs 12 residues. CDR1 and CDR2 from the germline V gene are MNHEY and SVGEGT. The CDR3 region has the DNA TGTGACAGCAGACCCTCAGGGAATGAGCAGTTCTTC. This encodes CDSRPSGNEQFF.

In regard to this clonotype: This may come from a read error, since a much larger clone is one base off. The V call is TRBV6-1, the J call TRBJ1-4; D may be TRBD1 (5 bases). The CDR3 covers 14 residues. The germline V gene has CDR1 MNHNS and CDR2 SASEGT. The CDR3 DNA reads TGTGCCAGCATCCTGGAGGGGACTAATGCAAAACTGTTTTTT. As protein: CASILEGTNAKLFF.

This clonotype has more than one count but fewer than ten. Compared with germline, one end of the junction differs, possibly owing to a read error. V gene TRBV12-3 or TRBV12-4 combines with J gene TRBJ1-3; TRBD1 agrees at 8 bases. This CDR3 has 18 amino acids. CDR3 in DNA: TGTGCCAGTAGTCATCCCAGGACAGGGATAGGCTCTGGAAACACCATATACTTT. Residues: CASSHPRTGIGSGNTIYF.

This chain uses TRBV29-1 with TRBJ2-5; a possible D gene is TRBD1 (6 bases). CDR1 is SQVTM and CDR2 is ANQGSEA in the germline V gene. The V end lost 8 bases, the J end lost 6 bases, and 28 bases lay between the germline ends. The CDR3 spans 16 residues. CDR3 region: CSTKPYLLTGKQTQYF. The CDR3, as DNA: TGCAGCACCAAGCCCTACCTCCTGACAGGTAAACAGACCCAGTACTTC.

Turning to this clonotype: This may stem from a read error, because a much larger clone lies one nucleotide away. The chain's CDR3 is CASRLTSGSSYNEQFF. CDR3 coding DNA: TGCGCCAGCAGGCTTACTAGCGGGAGCTCCTACAATGAGCAGTTCTTC. The J gene is TRBJ2-1, the V gene TRBV10-1, with 11 bases identical to TRBD2. Germline CDR1 WNHNN, CDR2 SYGVQD (reference sequence). J gave up 0 bases and V 6 bases, and 4 bases lay outside the gene matches. The CDR3 loop spans 16 amino acids.

The sample holds many counts of this clonotype. The V call is TRBV14, the J call TRBJ2-1; a possible D gene is TRBD1 (6 bases). This CDR3 has 13 amino acids. Looked up from germline, CDR1 is SGHDN and CDR2 is FVKESK. Trimming left V 4 bases short and J 9 bases short, with 13 bases between. The CDR3 sequence: CASSLGGRSEQFF. Written as DNA, the CDR3 is TGTGCCAGCAGCCTAGGGGGTAGGAGTGAGCAGTTCTTC.

There are a few counts of this clonotype. V is TRBV28 and J is TRBJ2-1; 9 bases fit TRBD2. The V gene end was trimmed by 7 bases and the J gene end by 10 bases; junction bases not matched to a gene: 14. The CDR3 has 15 amino acids. From germline, CDR1 is MDHEN and CDR2 SYDVKM. The CDR3 sequence: CASKVASGISLEQFF. As DNA, the CDR3 is TGTGCCAGCAAGGTCGCTAGCGGGATTTCCCTCGAGCAGTTCTTC. The whole variable domain, filled in from reference TRBV28 and TRBJ2-1, reads DVKVTQSSRYLVKRTGEKVFLECVQDMDHENMFWYRQDPGLGLRLIYFSYDVKMKEKGDIPEGYSVSREKKERFSLILESASTNQTSMYLCASKVASGISLEQFFGPGTRLTVL.